This is a list of T cell receptor beta chains from one sample in a study of blood T cell repertoires in COVID-19. Assay: immunoSEQ multiplex PCR; the TCRdb copy retains only in-frame clones and omits some. The sample has about 55,000 clones, 86% seen once; the top ten hold about 22%. The material sequenced was peripheral blood. These receptors all stem from a woman older than 75 with acute or convalescent COVID-19. Both conserved end residues are part of each CDR3. Fields, in order: D gene, J gene, clone size, V gene, CDR3 DNA, CDR3 protein. A D gene is named only where the DNA matches it firmly. The listing skips clone size in some rows; elsewhere it reads once, few, many or a size class.

>NA|TRBJ1-4|NA|TRBV11-2
TGTGCCAGCAGCCCTACGACAGGACGGGAAAAACTGTTTTTT
CASSPTTGREKLFF
>NA|TRBJ1-2|NA|TRBV11-3
TGTGCCAGCAGCTTATCTGGACAGCTGCCTAACTATGGCTACACCTTC
CASSLSGQLPNYGYTF
>TRBD2|TRBJ2-2|once|TRBV18
TGTGCCAGCTCGGAAGGACTAGCGGGAGCGTCCGGGGAGCTGTTTTTT
CASSEGLAGASGELFF
>NA|TRBJ2-1|NA|TRBV6-5
TGTGCCAGCAGTCTCTACAGGGTCTCCTACAATGAGCAGTTCTTC
CASSLYRVSYNEQFF
>TRBD1|TRBJ2-7|NA|TRBV28
TGTGCCAGCAGACCCGACAGGGGCGAGCAGTACTTC
CASRPDRGEQYF
>NA|TRBJ2-1|NA|TRBV9
TGTGCCAGCAGCGTAGACCCCCGAGCCTCAAGTGAGCAGTTCTTC
CASSVDPRASSEQFF
>NA|TRBJ2-5|NA|TRBV19
TGTGCCAGTAGTCAATCACAAACAGGTCAAGAGACCCAGTACTTC
CASSQSQTGQETQYF
>NA|TRBJ1-5|NA|TRBV28
TGTGCCAGCAGCCGGAAGTCACAGGGAAATCAGCCCCAGCATTTT
CASSRKSQGNQPQHF
>NA|TRBJ2-1|NA|TRBV5-1
TGCGCCAGCAGCCTGAAAACAGGGATCTCCTACAATGAGCAGTTCTTC
CASSLKTGISYNEQFF
>NA|TRBJ2-2|NA|TRBV21-1
TGTGCCAGCAGAGGACAGTACACCGGGGAGCTGTTTTTT
CASRGQYTGELFF
>NA|TRBJ2-1|NA|TRBV7-9
TGTGCCAGCAGCCCTAAGATTAGGCAGGGCAATGAGCAGTTCTTC
CASSPKIRQGNEQFF
>TRBD2|TRBJ2-1|few|TRBV6-2/TRBV6-3
TGTGCCAGCAGCCCGAGTAGCGGGGGGGCCCTTGAGCAGTTCTTC
CASSPSSGGALEQFF
>NA|TRBJ1-5|NA|TRBV19
TGTGCCAGTAGTGTTTCCAGGCAGCCCCAGCATTTT
CASSVSRQPQHF
>NA|TRBJ1-5|NA|TRBV6-6
TGTGCCAGCAGTTACTCGATTCCGGACAGTTGGATTTTT
CASSYSIPDSWIF
>NA|TRBJ1-5|once|TRBV30
TGTGCCTGGAGCGGTCCCTATCAGCCCCAGCATTTT
CAWSGPYQPQHF
>TRBD1|TRBJ2-7|NA|TRBV2
TGTGCCAGCCTAAAGGACAGGACCTCCTACGAGCAGTACTTC
CASLKDRTSYEQYF
>NA|TRBJ2-2|once|TRBV4-2
TGTGCCAGCAGCCTTCGGGTGACTTTGGACGGGGAGCTGTTTTTT
CASSLRVTLDGELFF
>NA|TRBJ1-4|NA|TRBV18
TGTGCCAGCTCAGCCGGGACACAGGAAAAACTGTTTTTT
CASSAGTQEKLFF
>TRBD1|TRBJ1-6|NA|TRBV30
TGTGCCTGGAGTGTAAAGGGGGCAAATTCACCCCTCCACTTT
CAWSVKGANSPLHF
>TRBD1|TRBJ2-1|NA|TRBV3-1/TRBV3-2
TGTGCCAGCAGCTTTCGGACAGGGAACAATGAGCAGTTCTTC
CASSFRTGNNEQFF
>TRBD1|TRBJ2-5|NA|TRBV19
TGTGCCAGTAGTATGGGGACAGGGCGAGGGACCCAGTACTTC
CASSMGTGRGTQYF
>NA|TRBJ1-2|NA|TRBV5-1
TGCGCCAGCAGCTTTACCGGGACTTCCTATGGCTACACCTTC
CASSFTGTSYGYTF
>TRBD2|TRBJ2-1|NA|TRBV11-1
TGTGCCAGCAGCACCGGGACTAGCTTCCATGAGCAGTTCTTC
CASSTGTSFHEQFF
>TRBD1|TRBJ1-5|NA|TRBV5-1
TGCGCCAGCAGCCTGGGGACAGGAACCCTGGCCAAGGAGCCCCAGCATTTT
CASSLGTGTLAKEPQHF
>NA|TRBJ2-3|once|TRBV19
TGTGCTAGTACGGTGACTAGCACAGATACGCAGTATTTT
CASTVTSTDTQYF
>TRBD2|TRBJ2-2|NA|TRBV7-3
TGTGCCAGCAGCTCCCATAGCGGGAGTGTTCCCGGGGAGCTGTTTTTT
CASSSHSGSVPGELFF
>TRBD1|TRBJ1-2|NA|TRBV10-2
TGCGCCAGCTCATTAACAGGGGCCCCAAGCTATGGCTACACCTTC
CASSLTGAPSYGYTF
>NA|TRBJ1-3|NA|TRBV5-1
TGCGCCAGCAGCCCGGGTACTGGAAACACCATATATTTT
CASSPGTGNTIYF
>NA|TRBJ2-1|NA|TRBV30
TGTGCCTGGAGCATACCGGGACTCGCTATACTGTTCTTC
CAWSIPGLAILFF
>TRBD1|TRBJ1-1|NA|TRBV14
TGTGCCAGCAGCCAAGAAAGGGTCGTGGACAGGCAAGCTTTCTTT
CASSQERVVDRQAFF
>NA|TRBJ2-1|NA|TRBV5-1
TGCGCCAGCAGCTTGGCCCCACAGGCCATTGAGCAGTTCTTC
CASSLAPQAIEQFF
>NA|TRBJ2-1|NA|TRBV21-1
TGTGCCAGCAGCAGAGACACTCCTAGCGGGAGCTCCTACAATGAGCAGTTCTTC
CASSRDTPSGSSYNEQFF
>TRBD1|TRBJ1-1|NA|TRBV7-9
TGTGCCAGCAGCCCCGGGACAGGAGGGACTGAAGCTTTCTTT
CASSPGTGGTEAFF
>NA|TRBJ2-7|NA|TRBV7-2
TGTGCCAGCGGAGGGTACATTGGGGCGTTTTCCTACGAGCAGTACTTC
CASGGYIGAFSYEQYF
>NA|TRBJ1-2|NA|TRBV6-5
TGTGCCAGCAGCCCCTACAACTATGGCTACACCTTC
CASSPYNYGYTF
>TRBD1|TRBJ1-4|NA|TRBV7-9
TGTGCCAGCAGCCAGGACAGGGGCGGAAAACTGTTTTTT
CASSQDRGGKLFF
>NA|TRBJ1-2|NA|TRBV2
TGTGCCAGCATCCAGCCGGGGGGATATAACTATGGCTACACCTTC
CASIQPGGYNYGYTF
>NA|TRBJ1-4|once|TRBV6-5
TGTGCCAGCAGTCAGGGTAGGACTAGTAATGAAAAACTGTTTTTT
CASSQGRTSNEKLFF
>NA|TRBJ1-2|NA|TRBV11-3
TGTGCCAGCACTCGAGATGGGGCAGCCTCCTATGGCTACACCTTC
CASTRDGAASYGYTF
>NA|TRBJ1-1|NA|TRBV5-4
TGTGCCAGCAAGTCGGTAAGGGCTCAGGGCAAGGGCACTGAAGCTTTCTTT
CASKSVRAQGKGTEAFF
>NA|TRBJ2-7|NA|TRBV11-2
TGTGCCAGCAGCCACTCCTACGAGCAGTACTTC
CASSHSYEQYF
>NA|TRBJ1-2|NA|TRBV14
TGTGCCAGCAGCCAAGGTGTTGGGGCAGCCCTACGTACCTTC
CASSQGVGAALRTF
>NA|TRBJ2-4|NA|TRBV5-1
TGCGCCAGCAACAGGGACACCTCTTCCAAAAACATTCAGTACTTC
CASNRDTSSKNIQYF
>TRBD1|TRBJ1-5|NA|TRBV4-2
TGTGCCAGCAGCCATCGGACAGGGGACATTCAGCCCCAGCATTTT
CASSHRTGDIQPQHF
>NA|TRBJ2-3|NA|TRBV6-1
TGTGCCAGCAGTGGCCCAGGGGCGTCAGCGGCAGATACGCAGTATTTT
CASSGPGASAADTQYF
>NA|TRBJ1-2|few|TRBV29-1
TGCTCCACTGCCGGGGGTAACACCTATGGCTACACCTTC
CSTAGGNTYGYTF
>TRBD1|TRBJ1-6|NA|TRBV6-6
TGTGCCAGCAGTCCTCTCACAGGGGGCAACTCACCCCTCCACTTT
CASSPLTGGNSPLHF
>NA|TRBJ1-6|few|TRBV5-1
TGCGCCAGCAGGCTAGGCCGTACCGTTAAACGTAATTCACCCCTCCACTTT
CASRLGRTVKRNSPLHF
>NA|TRBJ2-1|once|TRBV4-2
TGTGCCAGCAGCCAAGATGGTTGGGGCAACCTGAAGTTCTTC
CASSQDGWGNLKFF
>TRBD2|TRBJ2-1|NA|TRBV5-1
TGCGCCAGCAGCATTAGCGGGAGGGCCTACAATGAGCAGTTCTTC
CASSISGRAYNEQFF
>NA|TRBJ2-1|NA|TRBV27
TGTGCCAGCAGTTTTAACAATGAGCAGTTCTTC
CASSFNNEQFF
>NA|TRBJ1-1|NA|TRBV30
TGTGCCTGGAGTGGTTGGGACTATATGAACACTGAAGCTTTCTTT
CAWSGWDYMNTEAFF